This TCR beta chain was documented in a study of blood T cell repertoires in COVID-19. Study as a whole: Both acute and convalescent COVID-19 samples were obtained from the United States, Italy and Spain. PBMCs, B-cell-depleted T cells, or T cells were the source of the cDNA or gDNA that made up the material.

A single count supports this clone. In the authors' methods: Researchers report that nucleated cell counts were estimated from reference gene primer amplification. The method was immunoSEQ multiplex PCR; TCRdb's version includes in-frame clones alone and lacks a portion of them. For V, J and clone size, that table is used; D and trimming come from the DNA. The sample has over 100,000 clones, approximately 90% seen once. The CDR3 contains 13 residues. V lost 9 bases to trimming and J lost 0 bases, with 12 bases between them. CDR1 is WSHSY and CDR2 is SAAADI in the germline V gene. Sample: peripheral blood. The V gene is TRBV10-2, the J gene TRBJ2-7; D is possibly TRBD1 (6 bases). The source of this sequence is a human donor with acute or convalescent COVID-19. The donor label of this sample is uncertain. Here the CDR3 DNA reads TGCGCCAGTCAGGGGACCTTCTCCTACGAGCAGTACTTC. Translating it yields CASQGTFSYEQYF.